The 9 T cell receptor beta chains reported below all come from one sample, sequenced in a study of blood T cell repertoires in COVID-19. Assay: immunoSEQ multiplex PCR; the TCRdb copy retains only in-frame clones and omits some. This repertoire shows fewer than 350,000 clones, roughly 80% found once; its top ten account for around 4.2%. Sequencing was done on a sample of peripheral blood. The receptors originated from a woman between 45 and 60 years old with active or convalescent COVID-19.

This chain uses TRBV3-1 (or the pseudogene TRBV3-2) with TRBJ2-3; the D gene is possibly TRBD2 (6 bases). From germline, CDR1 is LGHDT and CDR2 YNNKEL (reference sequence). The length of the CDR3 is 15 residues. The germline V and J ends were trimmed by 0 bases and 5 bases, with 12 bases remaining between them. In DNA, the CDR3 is TGTGCCAGCAGCCAAGATTGGGGGGTGGGAGATACGCAGTATTTT. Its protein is CASSQDWGVGDTQYF.

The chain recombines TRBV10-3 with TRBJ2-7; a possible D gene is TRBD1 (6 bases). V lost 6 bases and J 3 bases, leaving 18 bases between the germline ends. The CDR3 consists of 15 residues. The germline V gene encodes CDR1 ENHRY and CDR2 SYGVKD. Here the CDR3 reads CAIRAGQGFIYEQYF. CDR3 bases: TGTGCCATCAGAGCAGGGCAGGGGTTTATCTACGAGCAGTACTTC.

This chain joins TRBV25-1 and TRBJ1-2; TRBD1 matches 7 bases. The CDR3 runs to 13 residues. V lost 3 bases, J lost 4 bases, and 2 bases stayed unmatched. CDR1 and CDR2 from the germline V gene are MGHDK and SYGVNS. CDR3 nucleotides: TGTGCCAGCAGTGAGGGGACAGTCTATGGCTACACCTTC. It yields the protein CASSEGTVYGYTF.

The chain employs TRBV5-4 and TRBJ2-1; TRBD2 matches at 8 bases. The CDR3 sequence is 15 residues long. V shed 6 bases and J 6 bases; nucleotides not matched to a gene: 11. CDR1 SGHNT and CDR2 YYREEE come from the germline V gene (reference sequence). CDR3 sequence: CASTVAGPDSNEQFF. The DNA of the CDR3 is TGTGCCAGCACCGTAGCGGGGCCTGACTCCAATGAGCAGTTCTTC.

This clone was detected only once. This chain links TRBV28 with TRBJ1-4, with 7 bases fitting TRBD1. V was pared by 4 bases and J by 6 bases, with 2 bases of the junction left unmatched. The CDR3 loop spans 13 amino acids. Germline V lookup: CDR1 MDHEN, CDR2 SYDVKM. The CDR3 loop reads CASSSGQDEKLFF. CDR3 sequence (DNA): TGTGCCAGCAGTTCCGGACAGGATGAAAAACTGTTTTTT.

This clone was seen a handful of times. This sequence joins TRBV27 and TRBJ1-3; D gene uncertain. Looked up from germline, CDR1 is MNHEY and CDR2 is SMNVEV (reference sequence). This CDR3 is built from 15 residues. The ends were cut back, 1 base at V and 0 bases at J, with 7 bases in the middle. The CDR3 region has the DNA TGTGCCAGCAGTTTATTCGCAGGCTCTGGAAACACCATATATTTT. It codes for CASSLFAGSGNTIYF.

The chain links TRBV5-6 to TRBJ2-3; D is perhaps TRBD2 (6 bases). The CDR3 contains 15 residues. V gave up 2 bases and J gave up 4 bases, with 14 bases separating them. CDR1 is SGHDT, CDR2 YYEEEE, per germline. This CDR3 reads CASSFLRGAADTQYF. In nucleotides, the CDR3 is TGTGCCAGCAGCTTTTTGCGGGGAGCGGCAGATACGCAGTATTTT.

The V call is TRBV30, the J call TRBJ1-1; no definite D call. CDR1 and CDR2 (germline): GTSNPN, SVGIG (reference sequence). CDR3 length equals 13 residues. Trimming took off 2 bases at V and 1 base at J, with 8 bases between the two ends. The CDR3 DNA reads TGTGCCTGGAGTAAGGAGAGGAACACTGAAGCTTTCTTT. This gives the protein CAWSKERNTEAFF.

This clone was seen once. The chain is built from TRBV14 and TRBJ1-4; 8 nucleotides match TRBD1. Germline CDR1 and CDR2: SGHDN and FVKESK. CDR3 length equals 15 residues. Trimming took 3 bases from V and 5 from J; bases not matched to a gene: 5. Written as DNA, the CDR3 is TGTGCCAGCAGCCATCGGACAGGGCCGAATGAAAAACTGTTTTTT. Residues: CASSHRTGPNEKLFF. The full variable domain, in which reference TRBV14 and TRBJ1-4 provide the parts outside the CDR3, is EAGVTQFPSHSVIEKGQTVTLRCDPISGHDNLYWYRRVMGKEIKFLLHFVKESKQDESGMPNNRFLAERTGGTYSTLKVQPAELEDSGVYFCASSHRTGPNEKLFFGSGTQLSVL.